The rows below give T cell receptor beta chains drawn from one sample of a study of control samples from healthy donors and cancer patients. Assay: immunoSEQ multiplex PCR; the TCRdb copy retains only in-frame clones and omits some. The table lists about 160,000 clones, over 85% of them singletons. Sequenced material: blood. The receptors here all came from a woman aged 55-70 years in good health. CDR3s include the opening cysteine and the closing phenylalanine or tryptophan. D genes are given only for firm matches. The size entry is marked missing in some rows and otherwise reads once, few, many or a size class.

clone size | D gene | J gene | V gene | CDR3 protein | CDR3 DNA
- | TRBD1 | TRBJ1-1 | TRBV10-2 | CASSPGQGAMRTEAFF | TGCGCCAGCAGTCCCGGACAGGGGGCGATGAGGACTGAAGCTTTCTTT
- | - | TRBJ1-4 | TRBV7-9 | CASSRKGNEKLFF | TGTGCCAGCAGTCGAAAGGGGAATGAAAAACTGTTTTTT
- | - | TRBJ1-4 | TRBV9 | CASSGIGGKLFF | TGTGCCAGCAGCGGCATAGGGGGAAAACTGTTTTTT
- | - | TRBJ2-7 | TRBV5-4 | CASSSGGSGTTYEQYF | TGTGCCAGCAGCTCAGGGGGGTCAGGGACGACCTACGAGCAGTACTTC
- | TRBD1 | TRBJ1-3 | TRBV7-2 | CASSFPRTGSDTIYF | TGTGCCAGCAGCTTTCCCCGGACAGGGTCGGACACCATATATTTT
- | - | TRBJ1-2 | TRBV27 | CASSLSQRYGYTF | TGTGCCAGCAGTTTATCACAGAGATATGGCTACACCTTC
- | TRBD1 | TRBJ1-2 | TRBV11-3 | CASSLGRGRGQSGYGYTF | TGTGCCAGCAGTTTAGGTCGCGGCAGGGGGCAAAGTGGTTATGGCTACACCTTC
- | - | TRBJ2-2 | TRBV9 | CASSVGGGNTGELFF | TGTGCCAGCAGCGTAGGCGGGGGCAACACCGGGGAGCTGTTTTTT
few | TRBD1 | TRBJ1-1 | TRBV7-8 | CASSWTGTGSTEAFF | TGTGCCAGCAGCTGGACCGGGACAGGGAGCACTGAAGCTTTCTTT
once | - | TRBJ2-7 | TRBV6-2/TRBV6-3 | CASSYPSTRYQYEQYF | TGTGCCAGCAGTTACCCCTCGACCAGGTATCAATACGAGCAGTACTTC
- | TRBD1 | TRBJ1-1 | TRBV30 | CAWNRQGANTEAFF | TGTGCCTGGAACCGGCAGGGGGCGAACACTGAAGCTTTCTTT
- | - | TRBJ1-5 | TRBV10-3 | CASRQEENQPQHF | TGTGCCAGCCGACAGGAGGAAAATCAGCCCCAGCATTTT
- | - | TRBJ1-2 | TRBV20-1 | CSASGDLSLSGYTF | TGCAGTGCCAGTGGGGATTTGTCCCTCAGTGGCTACACCTTC
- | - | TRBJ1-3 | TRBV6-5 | CASRGELSGNTIYF | TGTGCCAGCCGGGGGGAACTCTCTGGAAACACCATATATTTT
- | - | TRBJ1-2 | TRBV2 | CASIGGINYGYTF | TGTGCCAGCATTGGGGGGATAAACTATGGCTACACCTTC
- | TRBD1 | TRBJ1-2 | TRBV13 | CASSRTGGNGYTF | TGTGCCAGCAGCCGGACAGGGGGAAATGGCTACACCTTC
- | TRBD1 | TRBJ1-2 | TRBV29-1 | CSVQGGNGYTF | TGCAGCGTCCAGGGGGGGAATGGCTACACCTTC
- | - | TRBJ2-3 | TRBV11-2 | CASSTDRWGTDTQYF | TGTGCCAGCAGCACTGACCGGTGGGGCACAGATACGCAGTATTTT
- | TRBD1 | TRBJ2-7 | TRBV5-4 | CASSSAGQGSREQYF | TGTGCCAGCAGCTCCGCGGGACAGGGCTCCCGAGAGCAGTACTTC
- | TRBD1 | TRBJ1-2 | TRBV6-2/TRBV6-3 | CASSRSGTANYGYTF | TGTGCCAGCAGTCGATCCGGGACAGCTAACTATGGCTACACCTTC
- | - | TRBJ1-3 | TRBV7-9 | CASRTQGDSGNTIYF | TGTGCCAGCCGAACACAGGGAGACTCTGGAAACACCATATATTTT
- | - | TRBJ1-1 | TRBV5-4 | CASSFSQGPAFF | TGTGCCAGCAGCTTTTCACAGGGTCCAGCTTTCTTT
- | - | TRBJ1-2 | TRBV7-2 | CASSVPGGYTF | TGTGCCAGCAGCGTCCCGGGAGGCTACACCTTC
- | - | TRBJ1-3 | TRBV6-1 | CASSEEKGNTIYF | TGTGCCAGCAGTGAAGAAAAGGGAAACACCATATATTTT
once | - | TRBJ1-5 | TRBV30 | CAWSRGLERPQHF | TGTGCCTGGAGTCGCGGCTTGGAACGACCCCAGCATTTT
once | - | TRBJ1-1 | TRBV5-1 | CASSGQLNTEAFF | TGCGCCAGCAGTGGGCAGTTGAACACTGAAGCTTTCTTT
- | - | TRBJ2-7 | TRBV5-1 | CASSPSGTDYEQYF | TGCGCCAGCAGCCCTTCCGGGACCGACTACGAGCAGTACTTC
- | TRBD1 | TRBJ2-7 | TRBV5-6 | CASSLDLGTELHEQYF | TGTGCCAGCAGCTTGGATTTAGGGACAGAGCTGCACGAGCAGTACTTC
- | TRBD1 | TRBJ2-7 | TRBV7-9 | CASSPPGTGVDEQYF | TGTGCCAGCAGCCCACCCGGGACAGGGGTCGACGAGCAGTACTTC
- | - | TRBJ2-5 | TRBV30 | CAWTLGETQYF | TGTGCCTGGACTTTGGGGGAGACCCAGTACTTC
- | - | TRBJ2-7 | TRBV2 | CASSPTQGIYEQYF | TGTGCCAGCAGCCCTACGCAGGGGATCTACGAGCAGTACTTC
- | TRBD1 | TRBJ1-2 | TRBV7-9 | CASSFPSDRAKVYTF | TGTGCCAGCAGCTTCCCTTCGGACAGGGCCAAAGTCTACACCTTC
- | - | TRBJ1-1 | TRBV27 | CASSPRGAPVPEAFF | TGTGCCAGCAGTCCCCGGGGGGCCCCAGTCCCTGAAGCTTTCTTT
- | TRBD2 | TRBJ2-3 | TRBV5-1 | CASSPSTGGVADTQYF | TGCGCCAGCAGCCCGTCCACCGGGGGGGTCGCAGATACGCAGTATTTT
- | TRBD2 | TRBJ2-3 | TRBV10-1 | CASASGGGADTQYF | TGCGCCAGTGCAAGCGGGGGGGGCGCAGATACGCAGTATTTT
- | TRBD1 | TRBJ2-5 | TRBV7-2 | CASSLDRGQETQYF | TGTGCCAGCAGCTTGGACAGGGGACAGGAGACCCAGTACTTC
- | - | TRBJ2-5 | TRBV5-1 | CASSLASTVGQETQYF | TGCGCCAGCAGCTTGGCGTCGACAGTGGGCCAAGAGACCCAGTACTTC
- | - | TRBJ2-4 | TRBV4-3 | CASSQGFENIQYF | TGCGCCAGCAGTCAGGGGTTTGAAAACATTCAGTACTTC
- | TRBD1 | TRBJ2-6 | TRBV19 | CASNFNPGTGGGGANVLTF | TGTGCCAGTAATTTTAACCCCGGGACAGGGGGCGGAGGGGCCAACGTCCTGACTTTC
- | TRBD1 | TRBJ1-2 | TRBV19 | CASSIEPDRVSYGYTF | TGTGCCAGTAGTATAGAGCCCGACAGGGTTTCATATGGCTACACCTTC
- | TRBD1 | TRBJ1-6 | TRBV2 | CASYPGQDNSPLHF | TGTGCCAGTTACCCGGGACAGGATAATTCACCCCTCCACTTT